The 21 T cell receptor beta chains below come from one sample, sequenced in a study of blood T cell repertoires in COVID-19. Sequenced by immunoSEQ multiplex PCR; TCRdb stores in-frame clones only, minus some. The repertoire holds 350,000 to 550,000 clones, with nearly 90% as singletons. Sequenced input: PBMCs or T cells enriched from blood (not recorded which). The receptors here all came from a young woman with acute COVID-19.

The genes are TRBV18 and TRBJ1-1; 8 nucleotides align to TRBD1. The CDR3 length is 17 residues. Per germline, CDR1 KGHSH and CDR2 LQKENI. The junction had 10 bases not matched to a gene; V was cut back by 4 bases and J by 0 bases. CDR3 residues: CASSQFPGGTMNTEAFF. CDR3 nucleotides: TGTGCCAGCTCACAATTCCCAGGGGGCACCATGAACACTGAAGCTTTCTTT.

CDR3 in amino acids: CASSFRGNTIYF. The CDR3 region has the DNA TGTGCCAGCAGCTTTAGAGGAAACACCATATATTTT. The chain uses TRBV7-9 and TRBJ1-3, with unresolved D. Germline-derived CDR1 and CDR2 are SEHNR and FQNEAQ (reference sequence). Trimming shortened V by 3 bases and J by 4 bases, and 4 bases separated the two germline ends. The CDR3 consists of 12 residues.

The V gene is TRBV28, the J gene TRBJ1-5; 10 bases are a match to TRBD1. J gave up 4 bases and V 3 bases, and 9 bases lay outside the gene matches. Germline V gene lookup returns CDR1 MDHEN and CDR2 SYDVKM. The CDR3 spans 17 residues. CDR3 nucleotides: TGTGCCAGCAGTTTCCCGGGACAGGGGAGAACAAATCAGCCCCAGCATTTT. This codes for CASSFPGQGRTNQPQHF.

The CDR3 coding sequence is TGTGCCAGCAGCGGACGGGACAGGGGAGTAAATGAGCAGTTCTTC. Translation gives CASSGRDRGVNEQFF. The gene calls are TRBV3-1 (or the pseudogene TRBV3-2) and TRBJ2-1; 10 nucleotides line up with TRBD1. Losses at the gene ends were 5 bases for V and 7 bases for J; bases not matched to a gene: 8. This CDR3 contains 15 residues. Germline CDR1 is LGHDT and CDR2 is YNNKEL (reference sequence).

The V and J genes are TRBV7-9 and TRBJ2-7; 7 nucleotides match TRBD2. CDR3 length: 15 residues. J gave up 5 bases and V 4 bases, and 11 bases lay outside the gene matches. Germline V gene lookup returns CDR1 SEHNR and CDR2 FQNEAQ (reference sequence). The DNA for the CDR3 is TGTGCCAGCAGCTGGGGCCGGGACCGGGAGGACGAGCAGTACTTC. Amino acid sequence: CASSWGRDREDEQYF.

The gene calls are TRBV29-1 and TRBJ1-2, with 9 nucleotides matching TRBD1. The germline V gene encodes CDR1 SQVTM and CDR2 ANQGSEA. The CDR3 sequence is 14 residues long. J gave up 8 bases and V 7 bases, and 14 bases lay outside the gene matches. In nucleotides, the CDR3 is TGCAGCGCCGCACCGGGACAGGGAGAAGGAGGCTACACCTTC. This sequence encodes CSAAPGQGEGGYTF.

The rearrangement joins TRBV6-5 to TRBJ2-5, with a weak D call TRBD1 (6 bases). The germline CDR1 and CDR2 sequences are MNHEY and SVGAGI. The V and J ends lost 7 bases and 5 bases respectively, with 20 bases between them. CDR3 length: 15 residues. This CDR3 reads CASTPEVGAWETQYF. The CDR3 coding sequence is TGTGCCAGCACCCCTGAGGTGGGGGCCTGGGAGACCCAGTACTTC.

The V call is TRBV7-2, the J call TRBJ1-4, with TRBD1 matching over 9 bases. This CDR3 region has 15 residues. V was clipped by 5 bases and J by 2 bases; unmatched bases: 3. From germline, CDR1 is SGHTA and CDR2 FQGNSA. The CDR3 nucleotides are TGTGCCAGCAGCCAAGGACAGGGGACTAATGAAAAACTGTTTTTT. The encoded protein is CASSQGQGTNEKLFF.

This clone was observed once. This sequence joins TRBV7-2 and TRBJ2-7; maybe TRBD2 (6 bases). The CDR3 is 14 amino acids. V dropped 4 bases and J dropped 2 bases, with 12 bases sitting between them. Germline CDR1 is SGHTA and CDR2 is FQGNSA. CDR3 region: CASSSSRTTYEQYF. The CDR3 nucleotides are TGTGCCAGCAGCTCCTCAAGGACTACCTACGAGCAGTACTTC.

CDR3 bases: TGTGCCAGCAGCTTAAGACACGGTAATGAAAAACTGTTTTTT. Its translation: CASSLRHGNEKLFF. This chain joins TRBV3-1 (or the pseudogene TRBV3-2) and TRBJ1-4; D is unresolved. CDR3 length: 14 amino acids. Germline V gene data show CDR1 as LGHDT and CDR2 as YNNKEL (reference sequence). V lost 5 bases, J lost 4 bases, and 11 bases lay in between.

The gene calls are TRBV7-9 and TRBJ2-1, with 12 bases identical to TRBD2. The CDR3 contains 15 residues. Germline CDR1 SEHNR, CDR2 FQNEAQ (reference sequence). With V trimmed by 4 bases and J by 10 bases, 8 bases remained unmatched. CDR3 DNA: TGTGCCAGCAGCTCCTCTAGCGGGGGGGCAGCCGAGCAGTTCTTC. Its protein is CASSSSSGGAAEQFF.

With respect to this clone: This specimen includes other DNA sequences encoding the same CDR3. DNA of the CDR3: TGTGCCAGCTCACCGACAGGGGACTATGGCTACACCTTC. Its translation is CASSPTGDYGYTF. The chain uses TRBV18 and TRBJ1-2, with 8 bases identical to TRBD1. V shed 3 bases and J 3 bases; nucleotides not matched to a gene: 0. The CDR3 runs 13 residues. Germline V gene lookup returns CDR1 KGHSH and CDR2 LQKENI.

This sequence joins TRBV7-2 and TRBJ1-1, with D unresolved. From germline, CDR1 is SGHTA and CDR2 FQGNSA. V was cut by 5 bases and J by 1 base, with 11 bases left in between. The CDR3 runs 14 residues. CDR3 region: CASSPGNANTEAFF. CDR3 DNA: TGTGCCAGCAGCCCCGGGAATGCGAACACTGAAGCTTTCTTT.

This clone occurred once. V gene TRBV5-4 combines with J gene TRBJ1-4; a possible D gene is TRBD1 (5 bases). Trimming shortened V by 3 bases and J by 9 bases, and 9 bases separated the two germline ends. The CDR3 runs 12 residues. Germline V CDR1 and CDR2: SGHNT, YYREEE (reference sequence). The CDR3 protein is CASSWGDQKLFF. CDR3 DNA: TGTGCCAGCAGCTGGGGGGATCAAAAACTGTTTTTT.

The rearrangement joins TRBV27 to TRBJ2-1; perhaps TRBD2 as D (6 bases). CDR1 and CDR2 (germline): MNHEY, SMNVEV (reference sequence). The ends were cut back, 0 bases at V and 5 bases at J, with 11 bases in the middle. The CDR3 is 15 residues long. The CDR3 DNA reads TGTGCCAGCAGTTTATCAATTTGGGGGGACAATGAGCAGTTCTTC. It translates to CASSLSIWGDNEQFF.

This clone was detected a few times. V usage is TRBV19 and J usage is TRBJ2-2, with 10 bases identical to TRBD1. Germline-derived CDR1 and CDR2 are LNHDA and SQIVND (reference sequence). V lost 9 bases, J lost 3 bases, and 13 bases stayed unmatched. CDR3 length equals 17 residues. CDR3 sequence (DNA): TGTGCCAGCACTTGGAGGGGTGGGACAGGGGACACCGGGGAGCTGTTTTTT. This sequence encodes CASTWRGGTGDTGELFF.

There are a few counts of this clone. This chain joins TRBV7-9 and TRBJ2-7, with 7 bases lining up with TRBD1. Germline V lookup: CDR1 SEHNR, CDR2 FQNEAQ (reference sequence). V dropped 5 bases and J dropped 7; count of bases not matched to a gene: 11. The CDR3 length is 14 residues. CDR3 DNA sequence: TGTGCCAGCAGCATTGGACAGGATTTTGAGGAGCAGTACTTC. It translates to CASSIGQDFEEQYF.

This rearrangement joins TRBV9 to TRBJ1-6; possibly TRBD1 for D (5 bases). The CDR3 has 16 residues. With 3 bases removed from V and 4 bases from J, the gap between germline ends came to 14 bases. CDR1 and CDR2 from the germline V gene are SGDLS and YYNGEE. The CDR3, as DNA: TGTGCCAGCAGCGCCGATCCGGGGGGATATAATTCACCCCTCCACTTT. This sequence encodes CASSADPGGYNSPLHF. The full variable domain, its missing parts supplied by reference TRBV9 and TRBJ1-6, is DSGVTQTPKHLITATGQRVTLRCSPRSGDLSVYWYQQSLDQGLQFLIQYYNGEERAKGNILERFSAQQFPDLHSELNLSSLELGDSALYFCASSADPGGYNSPLHFGNGTRLTVT.

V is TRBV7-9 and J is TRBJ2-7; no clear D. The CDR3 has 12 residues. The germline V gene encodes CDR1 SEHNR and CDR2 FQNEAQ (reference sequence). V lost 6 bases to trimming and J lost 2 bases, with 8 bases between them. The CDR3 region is CASSPDTYEQYF. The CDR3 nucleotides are TGTGCCAGCAGTCCTGACACCTACGAGCAGTACTTC. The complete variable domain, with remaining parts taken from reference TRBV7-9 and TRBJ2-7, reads DTGVSQNPRHKITKRGQNVTFRCDPISEHNRLYWYRQTLGQGPEFLTYFQNEAQLEKSRLLSDRFSAERPKGSFSTLEIQRTEQGDSAMYLCASSPDTYEQYFGPGTRLTVT.

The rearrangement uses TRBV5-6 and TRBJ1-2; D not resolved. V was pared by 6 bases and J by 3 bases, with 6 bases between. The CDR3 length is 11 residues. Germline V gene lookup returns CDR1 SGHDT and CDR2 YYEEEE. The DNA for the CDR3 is TGTGCCAGCACTAAACACTATGGCTACACCTTC. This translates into CASTKHYGYTF.

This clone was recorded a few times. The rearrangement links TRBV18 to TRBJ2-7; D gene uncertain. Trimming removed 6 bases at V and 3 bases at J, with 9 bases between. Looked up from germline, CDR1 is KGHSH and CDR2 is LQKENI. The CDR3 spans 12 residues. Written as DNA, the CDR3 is TGTGCCAGCTCCCTAAGCCTCTACGAGCAGTACTTC. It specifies CASSLSLYEQYF.